This passage covers 2 T cell receptor beta chains from one sample sequenced in a study of control samples from healthy donors and cancer patients. Measured with immunoSEQ multiplex PCR; TCRdb has only the in-frame clones, and not every one. The sample has about 54,000 clones; around 95% are singletons. The specimen sequenced was blood. Receptors originate from a woman aged 25 to 45 in good health.

The genes are TRBV28 and TRBJ2-7, with D hard to call. V lost 2 bases and J 1 base, leaving 15 bases between the germline ends. This CDR3 contains 16 residues. Germline lookup yields CDR1 MDHEN and CDR2 SYDVKM. The DNA for the CDR3 is TGTGCCAGCAGTTTAAATCCTAGTGGGCTTTCCTACGAGCAGTACTTC. Translated, it gives CASSLNPSGLSYEQYF. The full variable domain, its missing parts supplied by reference TRBV28 and TRBJ2-7, is DVKVTQSSRYLVKRTGEKVFLECVQDMDHENMFWYRQDPGLGLRLIYFSYDVKMKEKGDIPEGYSVSREKKERFSLILESASTNQTSMYLCASSLNPSGLSYEQYFGPGTRLTVT.

V and J are TRBV28 and TRBJ1-1; the D gene is possibly TRBD1 (6 bases). From germline, CDR1 is MDHEN and CDR2 SYDVKM. V was shortened by 5 bases and J by 4 bases, with 17 bases between the two germline ends. The CDR3 has 15 amino acids. The CDR3 DNA reads as TGTGCCAGCAGTCCCACAACAGGGATCGGCACTGAAGCTTTCTTT. Its protein is CASSPTTGIGTEAFF.